A single sample gave rise to the 7 T cell receptor beta chains below, sequenced in a study of T cells in tuberculosis (dated by TCRdb to 2016 to 2018). The method was the immunoSEQ multiplex PCR assay. Drawn from immuneACCESS, this table holds only the in-frame rearrangements with V and J called that TCRdb kept. Clones are partly lost; checked studies trace under half to an unresolved V gene and leave the rest unexplained. Present in this sample are over 20,000 clones, 95% to 98% of which were seen just once. 5% to 7.5% of the sample comes from the top ten. The specimen was PBMCs. The receptors derive from a donor between 10 and 35 years old with latent tuberculosis or without tuberculosis infection.

This chain joins TRBV2 and TRBJ2-1, with a tentative D call TRBD2 (6 bases). The CDR3 runs 14 residues. V was pared by 1 base and J by 14 bases, with 18 bases between. Germline lookup yields CDR1 SNHLY and CDR2 FYNNEI. DNA for the CDR3: TGTGCCAGCAGTGAAGAAACCCTGGGACTCTTGGAGTTCTTC. Protein sequence: CASSEETLGLLEFF.

The V gene is TRBV25-1, the J gene TRBJ1-5, with D possibly matching TRBD1 (5 bases). Germline V gene data show CDR1 as MGHDK and CDR2 as SYGVNS. V was clipped by 4 bases and J by 7 bases, with 20 bases between them. The length of the CDR3 is 16 residues. The DNA of the CDR3 is TGTGCCAGCAGTGCACCCGACGACCCGGGGGGACAGCCCCAGCATTTT. It is translated as CASSAPDDPGGQPQHF.

This clone was seen just once. This rearrangement joins TRBV15 to TRBJ1-5, with 10 bases aligning to TRBD1. The CDR3 is made up of 19 amino acids. The junction had 16 bases not matched to a gene; V was cut back by 5 bases and J by 3 bases. The germline CDR1 and CDR2 sequences are LNHNV and YYDKDF (reference sequence). The CDR3 nucleotides are TGTGCCACCAGCCCCCTCGGGACAGGGGCCCTCCGATTCAATCAGCCCCAGCATTTT. It encodes CATSPLGTGALRFNQPQHF.

The chain carries TRBV5-6 and TRBJ1-2; 7 bases align to TRBD1. Looked up from germline, CDR1 is SGHDT and CDR2 is YYEEEE. The CDR3 length is 17 residues. V gave up 1 base and J gave up 8 bases; unmatched junction bases: 17. The CDR3 here is CASSLKKGATEYGGYTF. DNA for the CDR3: TGTGCCAGCAGCTTGAAAAAGGGGGCGACGGAGTATGGAGGCTACACCTTC.

The genes are TRBV19 and TRBJ1-6; D is ambiguous. This CDR3 comprises 13 residues. Germline V lookup: CDR1 LNHDA, CDR2 SQIVND (reference sequence). V lost 3 bases, J lost 11 bases, and 11 bases lay in between. The CDR3, as DNA: TGTGCCAGTAGTATGGGCCGGTTTACACCCCTCCACTTT. Protein sequence: CASSMGRFTPLHF.

The V and J genes are TRBV27 and TRBJ1-2; D gene ambiguous. The CDR3 spans 16 residues. CDR1 is MNHEY and CDR2 is SMNVEV in the germline V gene (reference sequence). V gave up 2 bases and J gave up 1 base, with 14 bases separating them. CDR3 sequence: CASSLERDRDNYGYTF. The CDR3, as DNA: TGTGCCAGCAGTTTAGAGAGGGATCGAGATAACTATGGCTACACCTTC.

The rearrangement links TRBV6-5 to TRBJ1-4; perhaps TRBD1 as D (6 bases). CDR1 and CDR2 from the germline V gene are MNHEY and SVGAGI. V lost 5 bases and J lost 7, with 17 bases in between. The CDR3 runs 15 residues. CDR3 nucleotide sequence: TGTGCCAGCAGTCCCACGACAGGAGCCATTGAAAAACTGTTTTTT. Protein sequence: CASSPTTGAIEKLFF.